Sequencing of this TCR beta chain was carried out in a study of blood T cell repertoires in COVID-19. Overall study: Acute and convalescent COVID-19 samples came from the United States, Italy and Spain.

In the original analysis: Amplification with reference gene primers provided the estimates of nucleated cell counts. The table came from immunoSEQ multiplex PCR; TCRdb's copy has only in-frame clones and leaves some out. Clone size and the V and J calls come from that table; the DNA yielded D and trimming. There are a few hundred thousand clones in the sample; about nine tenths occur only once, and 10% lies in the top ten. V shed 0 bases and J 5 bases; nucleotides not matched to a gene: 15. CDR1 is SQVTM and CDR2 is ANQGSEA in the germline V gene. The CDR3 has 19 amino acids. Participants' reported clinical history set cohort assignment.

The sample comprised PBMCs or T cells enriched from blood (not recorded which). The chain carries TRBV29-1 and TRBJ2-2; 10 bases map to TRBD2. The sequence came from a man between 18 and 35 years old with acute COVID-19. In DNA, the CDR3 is TGCAGCGTTGAAGATCTGGGATTGCTAGCGGGGGAGGGAACCGGGGAGCTGTTTTTT. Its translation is CSVEDLGLLAGEGTGELFF.